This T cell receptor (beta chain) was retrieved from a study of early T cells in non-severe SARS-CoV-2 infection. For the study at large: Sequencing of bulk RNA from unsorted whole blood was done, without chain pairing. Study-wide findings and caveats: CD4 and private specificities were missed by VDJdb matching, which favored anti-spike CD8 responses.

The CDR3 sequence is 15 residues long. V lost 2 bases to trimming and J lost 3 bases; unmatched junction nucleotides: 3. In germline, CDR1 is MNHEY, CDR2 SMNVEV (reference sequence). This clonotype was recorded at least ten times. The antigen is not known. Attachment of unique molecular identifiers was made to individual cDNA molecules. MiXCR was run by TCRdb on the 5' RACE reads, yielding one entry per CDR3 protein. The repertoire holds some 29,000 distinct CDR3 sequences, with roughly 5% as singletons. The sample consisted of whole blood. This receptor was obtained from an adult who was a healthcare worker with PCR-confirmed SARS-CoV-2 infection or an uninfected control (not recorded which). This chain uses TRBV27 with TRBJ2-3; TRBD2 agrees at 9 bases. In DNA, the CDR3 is TGTGCCAGCAGTTTAAGCGGGGGGACGACAGATACGCAGTATTTT. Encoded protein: CASSLSGGTTDTQYF.